These T cell receptor beta chains were read from a single sample in a study of monozygotic twins with inflammatory bowel disease. TCRdb reanalyzed the 5' RACE reads, giving one entry per CDR3 protein sequence and no DNA. This table holds 400,000 or so distinct CDR3 sequences. The sample comprised blood. These receptors all come from a human donor with ulcerative colitis or Crohn's disease, or a healthy co-twin of an affected twin (not recorded which). Each CDR3 is given with its conserved first and last residue.

j_call cdr3_length v_call cdr3_aa
TRBJ1-1 15 TRBV12-3/TRBV12-4 CASSLIMRTGGYAFF
TRBJ2-7 12 TRBV10-3 CAIRPPGSEQYF
TRBJ2-5 13 TRBV5-1 CASSSTLGGTQYF
TRBJ2-3 16 TRBV14 CASKAGTGTSTDTQYF
TRBJ2-1 12 TRBV12-3/TRBV12-4 CASSSGVHEQFF
TRBJ1-5 14 TRBV7-2 CASSFVRDNQPQHF
TRBJ2-1 13 TRBV6-5 CASSYPFRDEQFF
TRBJ2-1 12 TRBV7-2 CASSSDSNEQFF
TRBJ2-7 14 TRBV21-1 CASSKGGTPYEQYF
TRBJ1-1 14 TRBV5-1 CASSLGFRVAEAFF
TRBJ1-3 14 TRBV2 CASRQPQSGNTIYF
TRBJ2-7 14 TRBV3-1 CASSQVGGVYEQYF
TRBJ1-2 14 TRBV18 CASSQQHLGGQYTF
TRBJ2-2 15 TRBV5-8 CASSPWTGSTGELFF
TRBJ2-1 14 TRBV5-1 CASSPEPTYNEQFF
TRBJ2-1 17 TRBV6-5 CASSYSLAGTGRNEQFF
TRBJ1-1 16 TRBV28 CASSTTWGRVNTEAFF
TRBJ2-7 13 TRBV10-3 CAISAGRFSGQYF
TRBJ2-1 12 TRBV20-1 CSRGGSYNEQFF
TRBJ2-1 11 TRBV6-2/TRBV6-3 CASSSLGEQFF
TRBJ1-1 13 TRBV5-6 CASTWGQMTEAFF
TRBJ2-4 18 TRBV6-5 CASSYSATGAFAKNIQYF
TRBJ2-7 16 TRBV5-1 CASSLVPGPSSYEQYF